This TCR beta chain was observed in a study of shared clonotypes between healthy human individuals. The study, taken as a whole, reports: Approximately 5% of naive CD4 clonotypes were shared across a few donors.

Adult Caucasians living in Nashville, Tennessee made up all of the donors. CD4+ cells yielded CD45RA+ naive and CD45RA-negative memory subsets. The sorted-subset replicate PCRs were given around 0.2 ug DNA, which is about 29,000 T cell genomes. TCRdb's table, derived via immunoSEQ multiplex PCR, lists solely in-frame clones and lacks some. The sample has more than 200,000 clones; 60% to 70% are singletons. This clone was detected a few times. Its specificity is unknown. CDR1 and CDR2 (germline): MDHEN, SYDVKM. The CDR3 contains 12 residues. The germline V and J ends were trimmed by 6 bases and 8 bases, with 13 bases remaining between them.

This chain uses TRBV28 with TRBJ1-1; the D gene is possibly TRBD1 (5 bases). The sequencing input was memory CD4+ T cells sorted from blood. Subset given: CD45RA-negative fraction. This TCR derives from a man aged 30 to 39 in good health. The CDR3 region has the DNA TGTGCCAGCAGCTTACACGGGGGGGAAGCTTTCTTT. This translates into CASSLHGGEAFF.